The 9 T cell receptor beta chains listed next were all sequenced from one sample in a study of CD8+ T cells in alopecia areata. After isolation, RNA underwent reverse transcription to generate cDNA as the sequencing template. Data came from immunoSEQ multiplex PCR; TCRdb stores just in-frame clones and leaves some out. The sample contains about 150,000 clones, over 80% of which appear only once. Source: CD8+ T cells sorted from blood, taken at week 0. Receptors originate from a human donor with alopecia areata.

This chain uses TRBV9 with TRBJ1-5; D is unresolved. The CDR3 consists of 16 residues. In germline, CDR1 is SGDLS, CDR2 YYNGEE. Trimming cost V 0 bases and J 5 bases, with 15 bases left between them. The CDR3 sequence: CASSVAPVRRDQPQHF. The CDR3 DNA reads as TGTGCCAGCAGCGTAGCCCCGGTCCGGAGAGATCAGCCCCAGCATTTT.

This clone was recorded a few times. This CDR3 reads CASSLDGSNYEQYF. As DNA, the CDR3 is TGCGCCAGCAGCTTGGACGGGAGTAACTACGAGCAGTACTTC. The V call is TRBV5-1, the J call TRBJ2-5; weak D call: TRBD2 (6 bases). The end of the DNA aligns better with TRBJ2-7, so the J call may be wrong. Germline V gives CDR1 SGHRS, CDR2 YFSETQ. The CDR3 is 14 residues long.

J is TRBJ2-2 and V is TRBV7-3; 7 bases match TRBD1. The CDR3 has 18 amino acids. Germline assignment: CDR1 SGHTA and CDR2 FQGTGA. The V gene end was trimmed by 5 bases and the J gene end by 4 bases; junction bases not matched to a gene: 16. The CDR3 here is CASSLQTGSPTGTGELFF. The CDR3, as DNA: TGTGCCAGCAGCCTTCAGACAGGGTCCCCGACGGGCACCGGGGAGCTGTTTTTT.

DNA for the CDR3: TGTGCCAGCAGCGGTGTACAGTCGGGGGGACCTAGCACAGATACGCAGTATTTT. Protein: CASSGVQSGGPSTDTQYF. This rearrangement joins TRBV9 to TRBJ2-3, with 7 nucleotides matching TRBD2. The length of the CDR3 is 18 residues. V lost 3 bases to trimming and J lost 0 bases; unmatched junction nucleotides: 13. Looked up from germline, CDR1 is SGDLS and CDR2 is YYNGEE.

This chain uses TRBV2 with TRBJ2-1, with D possibly TRBD2 on 5 matching bases. The V and J ends lost 7 bases and 5 bases respectively, with 12 bases between them. The CDR3 covers 13 residues. Germline V gene data show CDR1 as SNHLY and CDR2 as FYNNEI. The CDR3 here is CASTNGLNNEQFF. CDR3 sequence (DNA): TGTGCCAGCACCAACGGACTGAACAATGAGCAGTTCTTC.

The rearrangement uses TRBV19 and TRBJ2-2; D is unresolved. With 6 bases removed from V and 0 bases from J, the gap between germline ends came to 8 bases. Germline V CDR1 and CDR2: LNHDA, SQIVND (reference sequence). The CDR3 has 14 amino acids. The CDR3 coding sequence is TGTGCCAGTAGCCCAGCGACGAACACCGGGGAGCTGTTTTTT. Protein sequence: CASSPATNTGELFF.

The V call is TRBV13, the J call TRBJ2-3, with 8 nucleotides matching TRBD1. The CDR3 has 16 residues. Trimming removed 5 bases from V and 6 bases from J; junction bases left unmatched: 13. CDR1 and CDR2 from the germline V gene are PRHDT and FYEKMQ (reference sequence). The CDR3 DNA reads TGTGCCAGCAGCCTACCGGGACAGGCGGTTCCGGATACGCAGTATTTT. It codes for CASSLPGQAVPDTQYF.

This clone was detected a few times. This rearrangement joins TRBV25-1 to TRBJ1-3, with D perhaps matching TRBD1 (6 bases). With 3 bases removed from V and 4 bases from J, the gap between germline ends came to 10 bases. Germline CDR1 MGHDK, CDR2 SYGVNS. The CDR3 sequence is 14 residues long. The CDR3, as DNA: TGTGCCAGCAGTGACACAGGGTTGGGAAACACCATATATTTT. Protein sequence: CASSDTGLGNTIYF.

This clone appeared a few times. This sequence joins TRBV29-1 and TRBJ2-2, with D unresolved. Germline loops: CDR1 SQVTM, CDR2 ANQGSEA. Trimming stripped 1 base from V and 7 bases from J, with 10 bases between. CDR3 length equals 13 residues. CDR3 loop: CSVEAPVGGELFF. Written as DNA, the CDR3 is TGCAGCGTTGAAGCACCCGTTGGCGGGGAGCTGTTTTTT.